This passage covers 23 T cell receptor beta chains from one sample sequenced in a study of shared clonotypes between healthy human individuals. Clones were sequenced by immunoSEQ multiplex PCR, and TCRdb holds only the in-frame ones, with some missing. The repertoire holds 2 million to 3 million clones, with over 85% as singletons. The sequenced sample was naive CD4+ T cells from PBMCs. Subset here: CD45RA+ positively selected. The receptor source for this set is a man aged 18 to 29 in good health. Some clones in this sample may be carry-over from other donors' samples.

Comments on this clone: The same CDR3 is also encoded by other DNA sequences in this sample. This chain links TRBV7-2 with TRBJ1-5; tentatively, D is TRBD1 (6 bases). Germline CDR1 and CDR2: SGHTA and FQGNSA. CDR3 length equals 15 residues. Trimming shortened V by 2 bases and J by 1 base, and 9 bases separated the two germline ends. The CDR3 DNA reads TGTGCCAGCAGCTTACAGGGGCTAAGCAATCAGCCCCAGCATTTT. Translating it yields CASSLQGLSNQPQHF.

The chain couples TRBV10-3 to TRBJ1-1; possibly TRBD1 for D (6 bases). The V and J ends lost 10 bases and 2 bases respectively, with 14 bases between them. Germline-derived CDR1 and CDR2 are ENHRY and SYGVKD. The CDR3 loop spans 13 amino acids. The CDR3 coding sequence is TGTGCCACCCGACAGGAGCCAAACACTGAAGCTTTCTTT. It yields the protein CATRQEPNTEAFF.

The chain links TRBV5-1 to TRBJ2-7, with 8 bases lining up with TRBD2. The CDR3 runs 16 residues. Germline CDR1 SGHRS, CDR2 YFSETQ. V dropped 1 base and J dropped 0; count of bases not matched to a gene: 6. The CDR3 coding sequence is TGCGCCAGCAGCTTGATTTTAGCGGGAAGCTCCTACGAGCAGTACTTC. The encoded protein is CASSLILAGSSYEQYF. The full variable domain, its missing parts supplied by reference TRBV5-1 and TRBJ2-7, is KAGVTQTPRYLIKTRGQQVTLSCSPISGHRSVSWYQQTPGQGLQFLFEYFSETQRNKGNFPGRFSGRQFSNSRSEMNVSTLELGDSALYLCASSLILAGSSYEQYFGPGTRLTVT.

The V gene is TRBV15, the J gene TRBJ2-2, with a tentative D call TRBD2 (5 bases). This CDR3 spans 15 amino acids. V was trimmed by 5 bases and J by 1 base, leaving 11 bases between them. The V gene's germline CDR1 is LNHNV and CDR2 YYDKDF (reference sequence). DNA for the CDR3: TGTGCCACCAGCGGCGGACTGGTGAACACCGGGGAGCTGTTTTTT. Its protein is CATSGGLVNTGELFF.

V is TRBV5-1 and J is TRBJ1-1, with D unclear. This CDR3 spans 14 amino acids. Trimming took 0 bases from V and 3 from J, leaving 9 bases between them. In germline, CDR1 is SGHRS, CDR2 YFSETQ. Written as DNA, the CDR3 is TGCGCCAGCAGCTTGGAAGCAACATACACTGAAGCTTTCTTT. Its protein is CASSLEATYTEAFF.

The V call is TRBV7-9, the J call TRBJ2-1; 10 bases are a match to TRBD2. CDR3 size: 16 residues. Germline assignment: CDR1 SEHNR and CDR2 FQNEAQ (reference sequence). With V trimmed by 1 base and J by 4 bases, 4 bases remained unmatched. CDR3 in DNA: TGTGCCAGCAGCTTAGGCCGGACTAGCGGTTACAATGAGCAGTTCTTC. It yields the protein CASSLGRTSGYNEQFF.

The V and J genes are TRBV2 and TRBJ1-1, with TRBD1 matching 7 bases. With V trimmed by 5 bases and J by 5 bases, 8 bases remained unmatched. The CDR3 length is 14 residues. Germline values: CDR1 SNHLY, CDR2 FYNNEI. The CDR3 loop reads CASSNSRGLTEAFF. The CDR3 nucleotides are TGTGCCAGCAGTAACAGTAGGGGGCTAACTGAAGCTTTCTTT.

The genes are TRBV4-1 and TRBJ1-1, with D perhaps matching TRBD1 (6 bases). V was pared by 1 base and J by 13 bases, with 13 bases between. The CDR3 is 12 residues long. Germline CDR1 MGHRA, CDR2 YSYEKL. CDR3 sequence: CASSQATGTVFF. For the CDR3, the DNA is TGCGCCAGCAGCCAAGCCACAGGGACGGTTTTCTTT.

The V call is TRBV30, the J call TRBJ1-1, with a weak D call TRBD1 (5 bases). The V and J ends lost 2 bases and 3 bases respectively, with 10 bases between them. The CDR3 is 13 residues long. Looked up from germline, CDR1 is GTSNPN and CDR2 is SVGIG (reference sequence). CDR3 coding DNA: TGTGCCTGGAGTAGGGGTGAGGACACTGAAGCTTTCTTT. This encodes CAWSRGEDTEAFF.

The chain joins TRBV4-2 to TRBJ2-3, with 13 bases fitting TRBD2. J lost 11 bases, V lost 4 bases, and 15 bases had no gene match. The CDR3 consists of 17 residues. The germline gives CDR1 LGHNA, CDR2 YNFKEQ. CDR3 amino acids: CASSLLGTSGNQRQQYF. CDR3 bases: TGTGCCAGCAGCCTCCTAGGGACTAGCGGGAATCAACGGCAGCAGTATTTT.

The V and J genes are TRBV7-3 and TRBJ2-5; D is unclear. CDR1 SGHTA and CDR2 FQGTGA come from the germline V gene. The CDR3 spans 16 residues. The germline V and J ends were trimmed by 2 bases and 1 base, with 14 bases remaining between them. The CDR3 DNA reads as TGTGCCAGCAGCTTAGGACGGAATGCCCCCCAAGAGACCCAGTACTTC. Translated: CASSLGRNAPQETQYF.

The chain couples TRBV18 to TRBJ1-4; D uncertain. Trimming removed 0 bases from V and 2 bases from J, with 13 bases in between. The CDR3 has 17 residues. Germline values: CDR1 KGHSH, CDR2 LQKENI. The CDR3 DNA reads TGTGCCAGCTCACCACCGGGGAGCCGAGGGACTAATGAAAAACTGTTTTTT. This translates into CASSPPGSRGTNEKLFF.

This chain connects TRBV6-5 to TRBJ1-4; 7 bases line up with TRBD1. The CDR3 spans 14 residues. Germline CDR1 and CDR2: MNHEY and SVGAGI. V gave up 2 bases and J gave up 4 bases; unmatched junction bases: 1. The CDR3 nucleotides read TGTGCCAGCAGTTACGGGGACAGTAATGAAAAACTGTTTTTT. The encoded protein is CASSYGDSNEKLFF.

The chain employs TRBV28 and TRBJ1-1, with 10 bases lining up with TRBD1. The CDR3 is 14 amino acids. With 7 bases clipped from V and 4 bases from J, the junction kept 6 bases outside the gene matches. The germline V gene encodes CDR1 MDHEN and CDR2 SYDVKM. CDR3 region: CASTNGQGVTEAFF. DNA for the CDR3: TGTGCCAGCACCAACGGACAGGGGGTCACTGAAGCTTTCTTT.

This chain uses TRBV14 with TRBJ2-5; no firm D call. Trimming pared 2 bases from V and 7 bases from J, leaving 11 bases between. This CDR3 comprises 13 residues. Germline-derived CDR1 and CDR2 are SGHDN and FVKESK. For the CDR3, the DNA is TGTGCCAGCAGCCAATCCCAGCTAGGGACCCAGTACTTC. Residues: CASSQSQLGTQYF.

Only one count was recorded for this clone. The V gene is TRBV11-2, the J gene TRBJ2-3, with D possibly TRBD2 on 6 matching bases. This CDR3 is built from 14 residues. Germline V gene data show CDR1 as SGHAT and CDR2 as FQNNGV. Trimming removed 4 bases from V and 4 bases from J, with 12 bases in between. DNA of the CDR3: TGTGCCAGCAGCTACGGGAGCGTCGCAGATACGCAGTATTTT. Its translation: CASSYGSVADTQYF. Full variable domain (outside the CDR3, taken from reference TRBV11-2 and TRBJ2-3): EAGVAQSPRYKIIEKRQSVAFWCNPISGHATLYWYQQILGQGPKLLIQFQNNGVVDDSQLPKDRFSAERLKGVDSTLKIQPAKLEDSAVYLCASSYGSVADTQYFGPGTRLTVL.

The V gene is TRBV6-1, the J gene TRBJ1-2, with D unclear. Per germline, CDR1 MNHNS and CDR2 SASEGT. This CDR3 has 14 amino acids. The V gene lost 6 bases and the J gene lost 8 bases, with 19 bases spanning the gap. CDR3 sequence (DNA): TGTGCCAGCAGCCCCACTTGGGGTCCGGACGGCTACACCTTC. The encoded protein is CASSPTWGPDGYTF.

The V and J genes are TRBV27 and TRBJ2-1; TRBD2 is a possible D gene (6 bases). Trimming removed 5 bases at V and 1 base at J, with 33 bases between. The length of the CDR3 is 22 residues. Germline CDR1 is MNHEY and CDR2 is SMNVEV (reference sequence). Here the CDR3 reads CASSPLTRSGVGLSWSYNEQFF. The CDR3 region has the DNA TGTGCCAGCAGTCCCCTCACGCGTTCGGGAGTTGGCCTCAGTTGGTCCTACAATGAGCAGTTCTTC.

As to this clone: Other DNA sequences in this sample translate to the same CDR3. V and J are TRBV28 and TRBJ2-7, with a possible D match to TRBD2 (5 bases). The CDR3 runs 13 residues. V lost 3 bases and J 3 bases, leaving 9 bases between the germline ends. Germline CDR1 is MDHEN and CDR2 is SYDVKM. As DNA, the CDR3 is TGTGCCAGCAGTTTTCCTCGGGACTACGAGCAGTACTTC. Encoded protein: CASSFPRDYEQYF.

Here the CDR3 DNA reads TGTGCTAGTGGTTTGGTAGTCCGGGGGGGCTCCTACAATGAGCAGTTCTTC. It yields the protein CASGLVVRGGSYNEQFF. The chain carries TRBV12-5 and TRBJ2-1; TRBD2 matches 8 bases. The CDR3 length is 17 residues. V lost 0 bases to trimming and J lost 0 bases; unmatched junction nucleotides: 4. Germline V lookup: CDR1 LGHNT, CDR2 FRNRAP.

This sequence joins TRBV5-4 and TRBJ2-7, with D unclear. This CDR3 comprises 12 residues. Deletions cut 0 bases from V and 2 bases from J, with 3 bases between. CDR1 and CDR2 from the germline V gene are SGHNT and YYREEE (reference sequence). The DNA of the CDR3 is TGTGCCAGCAGCTTGGCGACCTACGAGCAGTACTTC. This codes for CASSLATYEQYF.

The chain has TRBV18 and TRBJ1-1, with D hard to call. The CDR3 spans 14 residues. CDR1 KGHSH and CDR2 LQKENI come from the germline V gene. Trimming took off 4 bases at V and 3 bases at J, with 12 bases between the two ends. CDR3 nucleotide sequence: TGTGCCAGCTCACTGTCAGGAGGAGACACTGAAGCTTTCTTT. Encoded protein: CASSLSGGDTEAFF.

Here the CDR3 DNA reads TGTGCCAGCAGCTTAGAGTACAAGCAAGAGACCCAGTACTTC. Amino acid sequence: CASSLEYKQETQYF. The chain combines TRBV7-8 with TRBJ2-5; D is unclear. The CDR3 consists of 14 residues. Looked up from germline, CDR1 is SGHVS and CDR2 is FQNEAQ. V lost 1 base and J 2 bases, leaving 8 bases between the germline ends. Looking up the rest from reference TRBV7-8 and TRBJ2-5 gives the full variable domain: GAGVSQSPRYKVAKRGQDVALRCDPISGHVSLFWYQQALGQGPEFLTYFQNEAQLDKSGLPSDRFFAERPEGSVSTLKIQRTQQEDSAVYLCASSLEYKQETQYFGPGTRLLVL.